The rows below give T cell receptor beta chains drawn from one sample of a study of blood T cell repertoires in COVID-19. Using immunoSEQ multiplex PCR, the repertoire was profiled, and TCRdb retains in-frame clones only, with some absent. The sample includes just over 650,000 clones, about 90% of them seen just once. Source material: peripheral blood. The receptors were sampled from a woman aged 18-29 years with acute or convalescent COVID-19. CDR3s include the opening cysteine and the closing phenylalanine or tryptophan. A D gene is named only where the DNA matches it firmly. Some rows mark clone size as missing; the rest say once, few, many or name a class of expanded clone.

J,V,D,size,CDR3
TRBJ1-2,TRBV7-9,TRBD1,.,CASNPKTGGLNYGYTF
TRBJ1-1,TRBV9,.,.,CASSPSGGLRAEAFF
TRBJ2-3,TRBV7-2,TRBD2,.,CASSLAHSGGDTQYF
TRBJ1-2,TRBV3-1/TRBV3-2,.,.,CASSQAGIATGYTF
TRBJ1-6,TRBV2,.,.,CASSQGTNNSPLHF
TRBJ2-2,TRBV2,.,.,CASRETQTNTGELFF
TRBJ2-7,TRBV19,.,once,CASSKVGLYEQYF
TRBJ1-1,TRBV3-1/TRBV3-2,.,.,CASSQPGGNTEAFF
TRBJ2-3,TRBV9,.,.,CASSVSPSTDTQYF
TRBJ1-1,TRBV5-6,.,.,CASSSGTAEAFF
TRBJ1-1,TRBV3-1/TRBV3-2,.,.,CASSPRAGVDTEAFF
TRBJ2-3,TRBV6-5,TRBD2,.,CASRRLAGGADTQYF
TRBJ2-7,TRBV27,TRBD2,.,CASRLAGTSYEQYF
TRBJ2-7,TRBV25-1,TRBD1,.,CASSEWGQGIEQYF
TRBJ2-3,TRBV5-1,TRBD1,.,CASSLGTGVTDTQYF
TRBJ2-5,TRBV10-2,.,.,CASSRETGRQETQYF
TRBJ2-7,TRBV19,.,.,CASSPWATYEQYF
TRBJ2-3,TRBV4-1,.,.,CAAGGSDTQYF
TRBJ2-2,TRBV30,.,.,CAWAGQGSLLNTGELFF
TRBJ2-3,TRBV14,.,.,CASSQTRRTDTQYF
TRBJ1-5,TRBV2,.,.,CASRFSGQPQHF
TRBJ2-5,TRBV19,.,.,CASSIGINPGLKRETQYF
TRBJ2-1,TRBV19,TRBD1,.,CASSRPGQESNEQFF
TRBJ1-4,TRBV20-1,TRBD1,once,CSASRGEKLFF
TRBJ1-2,TRBV7-2,TRBD1,.,CASSLVNTGGIGYTF
TRBJ2-3,TRBV5-1,.,.,CASSPDLVADTQYF
TRBJ2-1,TRBV29-1,.,.,CSVVRGAMEQFF
TRBJ1-1,TRBV12-3/TRBV12-4,TRBD1,.,CASRQNRGAEAFF
TRBJ1-5,TRBV27,TRBD1,.,CASSEQGAVGQPQHF
TRBJ2-7,TRBV11-3,.,once,CASSLRAGSSYEQYF
TRBJ1-1,TRBV9,.,.,CASSVEAGMNTEAFF